This is a list of T cell receptor beta chains from one sample in a study of T cells in Graves' hyperthyroidism and ophthalmopathy. Each CDR3 protein gets one entry after TCRdb re-called the multiplex PCR reads with MiXCR. The table includes under 400,000 distinct CDR3 sequences, 20% to 25% detected once. The source material was blood. The receptors come from a man aged 45-65 years with Graves' hyperthyroidism. Both conserved end residues are part of each CDR3. The D gene is left open where the match is weak. The listing skips clone size in some rows; elsewhere it reads once, few, many or a size class.

d_call | clone_size | j_call | v_call | cdr3_aa | cdr3_nt
TRBD1 | few | TRBJ1-1 | TRBV2 | CASSEQGRAEAFF | TGTGCCAGCAGCGAACAGGGGAGGGCTGAAGCTTTCTTT
NA | many | TRBJ2-7 | TRBV18 | CASSPGVQGAYEQYF | TGTGCCAGCTCACCAGGGGTCCAAGGTGCCTACGAGCAGTACTTC
NA | NA | TRBJ1-1 | TRBV7-2 | CASSARLRGYGINTEAFF | TGTGCCAGCAGCGCCCGACTGCGGGGCTATGGAATAAACACTGAAGCTTTCTTT
NA | once | TRBJ2-4 | TRBV6-1 | CASSEVWGDKNIRYF | TGTGCCAGCAGTGAAGTTTGGGGGGACAAAAACATTCGGTACTTC
TRBD2 | NA | TRBJ2-1 | TRBV19 | CASRHTGLTGGEQFF | TGTGCCAGTAGACATACCGGTTTGACGGGGGGTGAGCAGTTCTTC
NA | NA | TRBJ2-7 | TRBV27 | CATRSPQTRVYEQYF | TGTGCCACCAGATCCCCTCAGACTAGGGTCTACGAGCAGTACTTC
NA | many | TRBJ1-1 | TRBV20-1 | CSARDRTRTGTEAFF | TGCAGTGCTAGAGATCGCACCAGGACGGGAACTGAAGCTTTCTTT
NA | NA | TRBJ1-4 | TRBV5-1 | CASSLGRVSTNEKLFF | TGCGCCAGCAGCCTTGGACGGGTGTCAACTAATGAAAAACTGTTTTTT
NA | NA | TRBJ2-7 | TRBV19 | CASSISGLTPYEQYF | TGTGCCAGTAGTATCAGCGGGCTAACCCCCTACGAGCAGTACTTC
TRBD2 | NA | TRBJ2-3 | TRBV7-3 | CASSSPGLAGLKYF | TGTGCCAGCAGCTCTCCGGGACTAGCGGGACTTAAGTATTTT
TRBD2 | NA | TRBJ2-1 | TRBV6-2/TRBV6-3 | CASRYTSGSYNEQFF | TGTGCCAGCAGGTATACTAGCGGCTCCTACAATGAGCAGTTCTTC
TRBD2 | many | TRBJ2-2 | TRBV12-3/TRBV12-4 | CASSTPAGELWDTGELFF | TGTGCCAGCAGTACCCCAGCGGGGGAGCTTTGGGACACCGGGGAGCTGTTTTTT
NA | NA | TRBJ2-3 | TRBV5-6 | CASSVQGLGDTQYF | TGTGCCAGCAGCGTCCAAGGGTTGGGAGATACGCAGTATTTT
NA | many | TRBJ2-7 | TRBV2 | CASSGAYEQYF | TGTGCCAGCAGTGGGGCCTACGAGCAGTACTTC
TRBD2 | NA | TRBJ2-7 | TRBV9 | CATSGGGASTYEQYF | TGTGCCACCAGTGGCGGGGGAGCTTCTACCTACGAGCAGTACTTC
NA | NA | TRBJ2-3 | TRBV6-2/TRBV6-3 | CASSLGAGVKTDTQYF | TGTGCCAGCAGTTTGGGGGCAGGAGTAAAAACAGATACGCAGTATTTT
NA | many | TRBJ2-5 | TRBV29-1 | CSVRQGGRETQYF | TGCAGCGTTCGACAAGGGGGAAGGGAGACCCAGTACTTC
NA | NA | TRBJ1-2 | TRBV20-1 | CSASRVEYGYTF | TGCAGTGCCAGCAGGGTAGAGTATGGCTACACCTTC
NA | few | TRBJ2-7 | TRBV29-1 | CSVEGNYEQYF | TGCAGCGTTGAAGGGAACTACGAGCAGTACTTC
TRBD2 | NA | TRBJ2-1 | TRBV30 | CAWTKLAGVTSEQFF | TGTGCCTGGACTAAACTAGCGGGAGTTACGAGTGAGCAGTTCTTC
NA | few | TRBJ2-2 | TRBV10-3 | CAISDPNTGELFF | TGTGCCATCAGTGATCCGAATACCGGGGAGCTGTTTTTT
TRBD1 | few | TRBJ2-1 | TRBV27 | CASTADRFGNEQFF | TGTGCCAGCACTGCGGACAGGTTCGGGAATGAGCAGTTCTTC
TRBD2 | NA | TRBJ2-2 | TRBV9 | CASSVGASGFTGELFF | TGTGCCAGCAGCGTAGGAGCTAGCGGGTTCACCGGGGAGCTGTTTTTT
NA | few | TRBJ2-2 | TRBV7-3 | CASSLNAGNTGELFF | TGTGCCAGCAGCTTAAACGCAGGGAACACCGGGGAGCTGTTTTTT
NA | NA | TRBJ1-1 | TRBV3-1 | CASSHRGWGTEAFF | TGTGCCAGCAGCCATCGGGGATGGGGAACTGAAGCTTTCTTT
NA | NA | TRBJ1-5 | TRBV19 | CASSIWPDPGRQPQHF | TGTGCCAGTAGTATTTGGCCAGATCCGGGCAGGCAGCCCCAGCATTTT
NA | NA | TRBJ1-2 | TRBV3-1 | CASSRGEGISYGYTF | TGTGCCAGCAGCCGCGGGGAGGGAATCAGCTATGGCTACACCTTC
NA | few | TRBJ1-4 | TRBV2 | CATGRTTNEKLFF | TGTGCCACAGGGAGGACAACTAATGAAAAACTGTTTTTT
TRBD2 | NA | TRBJ2-1 | TRBV5-1 | CASSLPSGGYNEQFF | TGCGCCAGCAGCTTACCTAGCGGGGGTTACAATGAGCAGTTCTTC
TRBD1 | many | TRBJ2-7 | TRBV5-1 | CASSPGQVAYEQYF | TGCGCCAGCAGCCCAGGACAGGTAGCCTACGAGCAGTACTTC
NA | NA | TRBJ1-1 | TRBV2 | CASTPGLWTTEAFF | TGTGCCAGCACACCAGGGTTATGGACCACTGAAGCTTTCTTT
TRBD2 | many | TRBJ2-7 | TRBV28 | CASSPGLAGRREQYF | TGTGCCAGCAGTCCCGGACTAGCGGGAAGACGCGAGCAGTACTTC
NA | many | TRBJ1-1 | TRBV28 | CASSPLLNTEAFF | TGTGCCAGCAGTCCTTTGTTGAACACTGAAGCTTTCTTT